The T cell receptor beta chain under discussion was sequenced for a study of CXCR3-negative and CXCR3-positive naive CD8 T cells. As regards this clonotype: The antigen remains unidentified.

Study results and limitations: Hydrophobicity was higher for TRB CDR3s found in CXCR3-positive naive cells than in CXCR3-negative naive cells.

Each CD8+ T cell subset was sorted in triplicate, around 300,000 cells each. CD45RO-CCR7+CD27+CD95- defined naive CD8+ T cells. Through 5' RACE with UMI labels, the TRB cDNA libraries were prepared. TCRdb reprocessed the 5' RACE reads and keeps a single row for each CDR3 protein, giving no DNA. This specimen shows under 150,000 distinct CDR3 sequences; the ten leading clones hold 0.59%. The germline V gene has CDR1 SQVTM and CDR2 ANQGSEA. The CDR3 covers 13 residues. V gene TRBV29-1 combines with J gene TRBJ2-2; TCRdb outputs TRBD1, but without DNA this stays unchecked. The receptor was isolated from a human donor in good health. Some clones in this sample may be carry-over from other donors' samples. Sequencing was done on a sample of naive CXCR3+ CD8+ T cells from blood. Subset given: CD45RO-CCR7+CD27+CD95- naive CD8+ T cells expressing CXCR3 (TNR3+). The CDR3 loop reads CSAPEVNTGELFF.